A single sample gave rise to the 21 T cell receptor beta chains below, sequenced in a study of Ad26.COV2.S vaccination and SARS-CoV-2 variants. Assay used: immunoSEQ multiplex PCR; TCRdb lists only in-frame clones, some missing. The profile shows more than 400,000 clones, roughly 90% of them singletons. Stated treatment: approximately 18 received Ad26.COV2.S at low or high dose, single or two shots; about 5 received placebo; per-sample allocation not given. The study sampled participants on day 63 after the first vaccine or placebo injection. The input for sequencing was peripheral blood, taken in a trial of Ad26.COV2.S vaccine versus placebo. All receptors come from a person aged 18 to 65 who received the Ad26.COV2.S COVID-19 vaccine or a placebo.

The chain joins TRBV19 to TRBJ2-7, with 7 bases identical to TRBD2. V was pared by 1 base and J by 2 bases, with 5 bases of the junction left unmatched. The CDR3 loop spans 15 amino acids. CDR1 and CDR2 from the germline V gene are LNHDA and SQIVND (reference sequence). The CDR3 loop reads CASSIGGGGAYEQYF. The CDR3 coding sequence is TGTGCCAGTAGTATAGGGGGCGGGGGTGCCTACGAGCAGTACTTC.

V gene TRBV19 combines with J gene TRBJ1-4; TRBD1 might be the D (6 bases). V lost 4 bases and J lost 3, with 12 bases in between. This CDR3 is 15 amino acids long. Germline CDR1 and CDR2: LNHDA and SQIVND (reference sequence). CDR3 amino acids: CASSSPGQPNEKLFF. The CDR3 DNA sequence: TGTGCCAGTAGTAGCCCCGGACAGCCTAATGAAAAACTGTTTTTT.

The chain carries TRBV13 and TRBJ2-3, with 8 bases aligning to TRBD1. Germline lookup yields CDR1 PRHDT and CDR2 FYEKMQ (reference sequence). This CDR3 is 16 amino acids long. V was pared by 2 bases and J by 3 bases, with 7 bases of the junction left unmatched. CDR3 residues: CASSLRVHRGTDTQYF. As DNA, the CDR3 is TGTGCCAGCAGCTTACGGGTCCACAGGGGGACAGATACGCAGTATTTT.

This clone was seen only a few times. This chain connects TRBV19 to TRBJ1-5; D gene unclear. CDR3 length: 14 amino acids. V was pared by 3 bases and J by 4 bases, with 10 bases between. Germline V gives CDR1 LNHDA, CDR2 SQIVND (reference sequence). Here the CDR3 reads CASSMWEQNQPQHF. The CDR3 DNA reads as TGTGCCAGTAGTATGTGGGAACAAAATCAGCCCCAGCATTTT.

This rearrangement joins TRBV4-1 to TRBJ2-7, with a tentative D call TRBD1 (6 bases). CDR1 is MGHRA, CDR2 YSYEKL, per germline. V gave up 2 bases and J gave up 2 bases, with 16 bases separating them. The CDR3 sequence is 16 residues long. CDR3 in amino acids: CASSQRWKGETYEQYF. The CDR3 DNA reads as TGCGCCAGCAGCCAAAGGTGGAAGGGGGAGACCTACGAGCAGTACTTC.

The chain links TRBV7-9 to TRBJ2-1; D ambiguous. Germline CDR1 and CDR2: SEHNR and FQNEAQ (reference sequence). Trimming shortened V by 3 bases and J by 3 bases, and 6 bases separated the two germline ends. This CDR3 spans 13 amino acids. CDR3 region: CASSFLDYNEQFF. Here the CDR3 DNA reads TGTGCCAGCAGCTTCTTGGACTACAATGAGCAGTTCTTC. Based on the CDR3 plus reference TRBV7-9 and TRBJ2-1, the full variable domain is DTGVSQNPRHKITKRGQNVTFRCDPISEHNRLYWYRQTLGQGPEFLTYFQNEAQLEKSRLLSDRFSAERPKGSFSTLEIQRTEQGDSAMYLCASSFLDYNEQFFGPGTRLTVL.

This clone was counted a few times. The J gene is TRBJ1-4, the V gene TRBV5-8, with D tentatively TRBD1 (5 bases). The germline V gene has CDR1 SGHTS and CDR2 YDEGEE. V lost 1 base to trimming and J lost 7 bases, with 17 bases between them. The CDR3 consists of 16 residues. CDR3 in DNA: TGTGCCAGCAGCTTGCATATAGCGCAAGGGGTTGAAAAACTGTTTTTT. The encoded protein is CASSLHIAQGVEKLFF.

The gene calls are TRBV7-2 and TRBJ1-1, with D hard to call. CDR3 length equals 12 residues. Trimming cost V 3 bases and J 4 bases, with 6 bases left between them. Germline loops: CDR1 SGHTA, CDR2 FQGNSA. This chain's CDR3 is CASSFVLTEAFF. Here the CDR3 DNA reads TGTGCCAGCAGCTTTGTCCTCACTGAAGCTTTCTTT.

The sample holds a few counts of this clone. The rearrangement uses TRBV27 and TRBJ1-1; no firm D call. CDR3 length: 13 residues. Germline V gene lookup returns CDR1 MNHEY and CDR2 SMNVEV (reference sequence). Deletions cut 2 bases from V and 1 base from J, with 5 bases between. CDR3 loop: CASSLAKNTEAFF. In nucleotides, the CDR3 is TGTGCCAGCAGTTTAGCGAAGAACACTGAAGCTTTCTTT.

The rearrangement joins TRBV18 to TRBJ2-7; TRBD1 is a possible D gene (5 bases). Germline V gene data show CDR1 as KGHSH and CDR2 as LQKENI. The CDR3 is 15 amino acids. The ends were cut back, 3 bases at V and 0 bases at J, with 12 bases in the middle. The CDR3 DNA is TGTGCCAGCTCACCCTACAGGACCCCCTCCTACGAGCAGTACTTC. This gives the protein CASSPYRTPSYEQYF.

The chain is built from TRBV20-1 and TRBJ1-6; D possibly corresponds to TRBD1 (6 bases). Deletions cut 7 bases from V and 7 bases from J, with 8 bases between. The CDR3 is made up of 11 amino acids. Germline V gene data show CDR1 as DFQATT and CDR2 as SNEGSKA (reference sequence). CDR3: CSVQGNSPLHF. DNA of the CDR3: TGCAGTGTGCAGGGGAATTCACCCCTCCACTTT.

This rearrangement joins TRBV18 to TRBJ2-3, with 10 bases identical to TRBD1. The CDR3 is made up of 16 amino acids. The V and J ends lost 2 bases and 4 bases, in that order; junction bases with no gene match: 6. From germline, CDR1 is KGHSH and CDR2 LQKENI. CDR3 protein: CASSPRSGTGADTQYF. The CDR3 coding sequence is TGTGCCAGCTCACCAAGGTCCGGGACAGGGGCAGATACGCAGTATTTT.

The chain combines TRBV6-2 or TRBV6-3 with TRBJ2-3; possibly TRBD2 for D (5 bases). The CDR3 sequence is 14 residues long. CDR1 is MNHEY, CDR2 SVGEGT, per germline. V was pared by 5 bases and J by 0 bases, with 9 bases between. The CDR3 DNA reads TGTGCCAGCAGTCTACTAGTTAGCACAGATACGCAGTATTTT. As protein: CASSLLVSTDTQYF.

V usage is TRBV6-2 or TRBV6-3 and J usage is TRBJ2-7; maybe TRBD2 (6 bases). The length of the CDR3 is 15 residues. The germline V and J ends were trimmed by 5 bases and 2 bases, with 16 bases remaining between them. Germline lookup yields CDR1 MNHEY and CDR2 SVGEGT. CDR3 sequence: CASSLTGVATYEQYF. CDR3 in DNA: TGTGCCAGCAGTCTAACGGGGGTGGCCACCTACGAGCAGTACTTC.

This chain uses TRBV2 with TRBJ2-1; 7 bases line up with TRBD1. The CDR3 length is 10 residues. Per the germline V gene, CDR1 is SNHLY and CDR2 is FYNNEI. The V gene end was trimmed by 6 bases and the J gene end by 15 bases; junction bases not matched to a gene: 5. The CDR3 loop reads CASSGTDPFF. CDR3 in DNA: TGTGCCAGCAGCGGGACAGACCCGTTCTTC.

This clone was observed a handful of times. This chain links TRBV10-2 with TRBJ1-2; D possibly corresponds to TRBD1 (5 bases). The V end lost 0 bases, the J end lost 3 bases, and 8 bases lay between the germline ends. Germline CDR1 is WSHSY and CDR2 is SAAADI. CDR3 size: 14 residues. CDR3 amino acids: CASSESIRDYGYTF. CDR3 sequence (DNA): TGCGCCAGCAGTGAGTCGATCAGGGACTATGGCTACACCTTC.

This clone came up once. The chain couples TRBV5-6 to TRBJ2-2; a weak D match, TRBD2 (5 bases). The CDR3 length is 17 residues. From germline, CDR1 is SGHDT and CDR2 YYEEEE. V shed 0 bases and J shed 4 bases, with 16 bases lying between them. CDR3 coding DNA: TGTGCCAGCAGCTTGGACACCGGGATCTCAGGCACCGGGGAGCTGTTTTTT. This sequence encodes CASSLDTGISGTGELFF.

V usage is TRBV10-2 and J usage is TRBJ2-7, with 7 bases lining up with TRBD2. The V gene's germline CDR1 is WSHSY and CDR2 SAAADI. The CDR3 has 23 residues. The V segment lost 2 bases and the J segment 0 bases; nucleotides outside the gene matches: 28. The CDR3 DNA sequence: TGCGCCAGCAGTGAGAGATCATCCCTACAGGCTAGCGGCGCCCTATACGGCTCCTACGAGCAGTACTTC. It is translated as CASSERSSLQASGALYGSYEQYF.

The chain couples TRBV6-4 to TRBJ2-3; D uncertain. The germline V and J ends were trimmed by 5 bases and 5 bases, with 11 bases remaining between them. Per the germline V gene, CDR1 is MRHNA and CDR2 is SNTAGT. This CDR3 spans 13 amino acids. CDR3 nucleotides: TGTGCCAGCAGTTTAGGTTTGGAAGATACGCAGTATTTT. It is translated as CASSLGLEDTQYF.

The chain recombines TRBV25-1 with TRBJ2-2; D unclear. V shed 2 bases and J shed 11 bases, with 15 bases lying between them. Per the germline V gene, CDR1 is MGHDK and CDR2 is SYGVNS. This CDR3 contains 14 residues. In DNA, the CDR3 is TGTGCCAGCAGTGAAGGCTTTACGTCACTAGAGCTGTTTTTT. It is translated as CASSEGFTSLELFF.

The rearrangement joins TRBV5-8 to TRBJ1-2; unclear D gene. Per the germline V gene, CDR1 is SGHTS and CDR2 is YDEGEE. The V gene lost 0 bases and the J gene lost 4 bases, with 10 bases spanning the gap. The CDR3 sequence is 14 residues long. The CDR3 here is CASSLVLGSYGYTF. The CDR3 DNA follows: TGTGCCAGCAGCTTGGTTCTTGGGAGCTATGGCTACACCTTC.